This entry concerns a single TCR beta chain. These data originate in a study of blood T cell repertoires in COVID-19. Study background: Collection of acute and convalescent COVID-19 samples took place in the United States, Italy and Spain. Sample material is recorded as cDNA or gDNA derived from T cells, B-cell-depleted T cells, or PBMCs.

This CDR3 comprises 13 residues. V shed 6 bases and J shed 2 bases, with 10 bases lying between them. Per the authors' pipeline: Amplification of reference gene primers was used by the study to estimate nucleated cell counts. Measured with immunoSEQ multiplex PCR; TCRdb has only the in-frame clones, and not every one. V and J calls and clone size are as listed in that table; D and trimming were resolved from the DNA. The sample lists about 44,000 clones, 87% occurring once. The receptor comes from a woman older than 75 in a cohort sampled during active or convalescent COVID-19. The J gene is TRBJ2-5, the V gene TRBV12-3 or TRBV12-4; D possibly corresponds to TRBD2 (6 bases). Sequencing was performed on peripheral blood. The chain's CDR3 is CASRRDSQETQYF. CDR3 DNA: TGTGCCAGCAGGCGGGACTCACAAGAGACCCAGTACTTC.